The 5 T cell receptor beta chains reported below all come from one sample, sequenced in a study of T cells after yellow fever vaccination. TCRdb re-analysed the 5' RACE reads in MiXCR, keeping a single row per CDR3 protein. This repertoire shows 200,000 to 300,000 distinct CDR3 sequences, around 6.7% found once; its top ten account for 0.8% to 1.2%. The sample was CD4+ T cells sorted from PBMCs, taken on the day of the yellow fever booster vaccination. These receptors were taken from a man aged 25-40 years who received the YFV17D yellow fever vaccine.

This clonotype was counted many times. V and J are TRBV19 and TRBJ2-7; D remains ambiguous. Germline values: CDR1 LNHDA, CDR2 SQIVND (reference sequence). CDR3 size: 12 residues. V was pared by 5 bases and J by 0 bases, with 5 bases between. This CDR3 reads CASSWNSYEQYF. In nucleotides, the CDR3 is TGTGCCAGTAGTTGGAACTCCTACGAGCAGTACTTC.

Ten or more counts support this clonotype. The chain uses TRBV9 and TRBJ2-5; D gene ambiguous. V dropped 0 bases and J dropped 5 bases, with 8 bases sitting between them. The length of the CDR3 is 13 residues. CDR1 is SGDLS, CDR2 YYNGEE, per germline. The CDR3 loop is CASSVGRMETQYF. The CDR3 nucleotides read TGTGCCAGCAGCGTAGGCAGGATGGAGACCCAGTACTTC.

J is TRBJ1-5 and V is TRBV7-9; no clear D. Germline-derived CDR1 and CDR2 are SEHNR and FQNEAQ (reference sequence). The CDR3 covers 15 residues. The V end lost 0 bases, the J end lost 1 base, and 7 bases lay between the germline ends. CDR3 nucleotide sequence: TGTGCCAGCAGCTTAGCAGCTGGGAGCAATCAGCCCCAGCATTTT. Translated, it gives CASSLAAGSNQPQHF.

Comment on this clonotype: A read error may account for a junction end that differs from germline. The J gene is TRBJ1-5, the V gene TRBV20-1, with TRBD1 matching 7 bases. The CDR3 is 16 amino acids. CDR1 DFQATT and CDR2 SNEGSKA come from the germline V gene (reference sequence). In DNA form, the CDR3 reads TGCTGTGCTAGACGAGGGGGCGGGTATAGCAATCAGCCCCAGCATTTT. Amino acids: CCARRGGGYSNQPQHF.

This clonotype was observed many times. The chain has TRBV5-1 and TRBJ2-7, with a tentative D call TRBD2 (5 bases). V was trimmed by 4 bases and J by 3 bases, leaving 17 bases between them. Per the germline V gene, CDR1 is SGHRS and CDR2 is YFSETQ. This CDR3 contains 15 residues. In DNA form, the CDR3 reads TGCGCCAGCAGCGTCGGGCCCCAGAGGGACTACGAGCAGTACTTC. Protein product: CASSVGPQRDYEQYF.